This T cell receptor (beta chain) was profiled in a study of early T cells in non-severe SARS-CoV-2 infection. Study details: The sequenced material was bulk RNA from unsorted whole blood, and its chains were unpaired. Whole-study findings and limits: VDJdb-based annotation leaned toward anti-spike CD8 responses and missed private and CD4 specificities.

V gave up 8 bases and J gave up 8 bases; unmatched junction bases: 7. CDR3 length: 13 amino acids. Germline-derived CDR1 and CDR2 are ENHRY and SYGVKD. This clonotype has just a few counts. No antigen is known for it. Attachment of unique molecular identifiers to individual cDNA molecules was performed. TCRdb ran MiXCR on the 5' RACE reads and lists one entry per CDR3 protein. The data contain 75,000 to 80,000 distinct CDR3 sequences, about a sixth of them seen just once; the ten biggest clones take up about 3.1%. The chain joins TRBV10-3 to TRBJ2-1; 9 bases align to TRBD2. The clonotype comes from an adult who was a healthcare worker with PCR-confirmed SARS-CoV-2 infection or an uninfected control (not recorded which). The specimen was whole blood. CDR3 sequence: CAIYAGGMDEQFF. CDR3 nucleotides: TGTGCCATCTACGCGGGAGGGATGGATGAGCAGTTCTTC.